This entry describes one T cell receptor beta chain. Its antigen remains unidentified. The CDR3 totals 17 residues. Germline V gene data show CDR1 as MNHEY and CDR2 as SMNVEV (reference sequence). Trimming took 6 bases from V and 5 from J, leaving 22 bases between them. This entry is derived from a study of CD8+ T cells in alopecia areata. Study-level results: TCR sharing across patients was less clear than in mice, possibly HLA-related. While patients received tofacitinib, many expanded lesional clones remained present in scalp and blood.

Described treatment: oral pan-JAK inhibitor, 5-10 mg twice daily. Peripheral blood samples and lesional scalp punch biopsies were obtained from alopecia areata patients. TCR sequencing used cDNA made by reverse transcription of extracted RNA. The method was immunoSEQ multiplex PCR; TCRdb's version includes in-frame clones alone and lacks a portion of them. The table has about 220,000 clones, under 60% seen once. The sequences come from CD4+ T cells sorted from blood, collected at week 4, from a patient treated with tofacitinib. The J gene is TRBJ2-2, the V gene TRBV27, with D tentatively TRBD1 or TRBD2 (5 bases each). This clonotype was sampled from a human donor with alopecia areata. CDR3 loop: CASRRTGTPGLTGELFF. DNA for the CDR3: TGTGCCAGCAGGCGGACCGGGACCCCGGGTTTGACCGGGGAGCTGTTTTTT.